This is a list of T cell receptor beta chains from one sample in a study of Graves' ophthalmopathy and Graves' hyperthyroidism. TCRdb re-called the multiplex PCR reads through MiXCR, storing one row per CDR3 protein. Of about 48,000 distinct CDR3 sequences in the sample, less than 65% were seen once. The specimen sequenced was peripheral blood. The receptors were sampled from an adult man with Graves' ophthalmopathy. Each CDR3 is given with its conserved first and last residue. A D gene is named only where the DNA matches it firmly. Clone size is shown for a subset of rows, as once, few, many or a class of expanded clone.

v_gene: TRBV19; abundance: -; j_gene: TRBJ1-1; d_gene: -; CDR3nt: TGTGCCAGTAGTATAGGTCCAATTCCGTACACTGAAGCTTTCTTT; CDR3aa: CASSIGPIPYTEAFF
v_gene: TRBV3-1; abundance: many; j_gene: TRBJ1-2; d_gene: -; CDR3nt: TGTGCCAGCAGCCAACGTGAGATTTACTATGGCTACACCTTC; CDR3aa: CASSQREIYYGYTF
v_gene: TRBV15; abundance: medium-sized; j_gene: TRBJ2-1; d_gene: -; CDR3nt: TGTGCCACCAGCGGCGACTTCCTTTATGAGCAGTTCTTC; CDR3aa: CATSGDFLYEQFF
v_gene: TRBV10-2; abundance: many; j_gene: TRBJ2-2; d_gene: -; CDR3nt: TGCGCCAGCAGTGAAGTCGTGTCCGAGCAATTCACCGGGGAGCTGTTTTTT; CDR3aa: CASSEVVSEQFTGELFF
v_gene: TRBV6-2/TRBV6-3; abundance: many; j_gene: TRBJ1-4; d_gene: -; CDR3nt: TGTGCCTCCAGGTCTGTCGGTGAAAAACTGTTTTTT; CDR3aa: CASRSVGEKLFF
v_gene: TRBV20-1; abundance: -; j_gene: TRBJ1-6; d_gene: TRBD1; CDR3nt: TGCAGTGTTAGAAGGGACAGGGAGAGTTCACCCCTCCACTTT; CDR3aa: CSVRRDRESSPLHF
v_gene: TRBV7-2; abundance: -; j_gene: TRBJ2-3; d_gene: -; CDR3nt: TGTGCCAGCAGCTCACGGGGCACAGATACGCAGTATTTT; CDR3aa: CASSSRGTDTQYF
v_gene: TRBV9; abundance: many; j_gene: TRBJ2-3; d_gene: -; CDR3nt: TGTGCCAGCAGCGTAGGAGATACGCAGTATTTT; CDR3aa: CASSVGDTQYF
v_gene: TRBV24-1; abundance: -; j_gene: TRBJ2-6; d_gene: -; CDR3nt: TGTGCCACCACCGACACCGTCCTGACTTTC; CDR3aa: CATTDTVLTF
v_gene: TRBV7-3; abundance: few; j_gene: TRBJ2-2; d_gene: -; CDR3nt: TGTGCCAGCAGCTTAATGGGTACCGGGGAGCTGTTTTTT; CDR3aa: CASSLMGTGELFF
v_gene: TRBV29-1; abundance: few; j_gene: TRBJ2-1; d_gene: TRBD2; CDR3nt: TGCAGCGTTGGGGTGGGGGCTAGCGGGATTGGTGAGCAGTTCTTC; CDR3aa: CSVGVGASGIGEQFF
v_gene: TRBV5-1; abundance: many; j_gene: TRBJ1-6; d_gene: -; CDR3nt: TGCGCCAGCAGCCTCAGGGAAGTCGATAATTCACCCCTCCACTTT; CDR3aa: CASSLREVDNSPLHF
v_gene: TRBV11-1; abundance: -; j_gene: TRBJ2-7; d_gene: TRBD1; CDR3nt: TGTGCCAGCAGCCAGGACAGGCCTACCTCCTACGAGCAGTACTTC; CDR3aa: CASSQDRPTSYEQYF
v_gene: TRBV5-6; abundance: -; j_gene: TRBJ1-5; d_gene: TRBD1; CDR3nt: TGTGCCAGCAGCACAGGGGCGGTTCAGCCCCAGCATTTT; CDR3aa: CASSTGAVQPQHF
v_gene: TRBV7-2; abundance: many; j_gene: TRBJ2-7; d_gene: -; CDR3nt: TGTGCCAGCAGCTCCACCGGGATCTACGAGCAGTACTTC; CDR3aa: CASSSTGIYEQYF
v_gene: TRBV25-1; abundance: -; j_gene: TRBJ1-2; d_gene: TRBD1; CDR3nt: TGTGCCAGCAGCCTGACCGGGACAGGGATCTATGGCTACACCTTC; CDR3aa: CASSLTGTGIYGYTF
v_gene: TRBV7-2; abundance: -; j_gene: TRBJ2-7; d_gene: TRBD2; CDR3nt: TGTGCCAGCAGCCAAGGACTAGCGGGAGCCTACGAGAAGTACTTC; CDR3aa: CASSQGLAGAYEKYF
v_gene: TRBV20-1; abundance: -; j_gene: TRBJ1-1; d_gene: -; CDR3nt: TGCAGTGCGTCCGGGGTTCTGTTAGGGATGAACACTGAAGCTTCCTTT; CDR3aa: CSASGVLLGMNTEASF
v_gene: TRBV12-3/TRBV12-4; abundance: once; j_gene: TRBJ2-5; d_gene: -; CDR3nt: TGTGCCAGCAGCCGCCAGCAGAACACTGAAGAGACCCAGTACTTC; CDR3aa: CASSRQQNTEETQYF
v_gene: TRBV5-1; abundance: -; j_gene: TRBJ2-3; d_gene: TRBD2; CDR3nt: TGCGCCAGCAGCTTGGGGGGACTAGCGGGAGGGACAGATACGCAGTATTTT; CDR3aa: CASSLGGLAGGTDTQYF
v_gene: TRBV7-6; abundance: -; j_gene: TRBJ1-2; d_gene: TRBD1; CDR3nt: TGTGCCAGCAGCCTCGCCGCGGGGGACAGGTCAAATGTTGGCTACACCTTC; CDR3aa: CASSLAAGDRSNVGYTF
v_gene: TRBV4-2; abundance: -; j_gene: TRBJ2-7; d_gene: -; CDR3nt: TGTGCCAGCAGTCCCCCGTCCGCCTATTGCTTC; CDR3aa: CASSPPSAYCF
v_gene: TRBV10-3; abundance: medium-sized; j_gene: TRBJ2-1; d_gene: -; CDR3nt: TGTGCCATCAGTGAACCGGGACCCTTCTACAATGAGCAGTTCTTC; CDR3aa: CAISEPGPFYNEQFF
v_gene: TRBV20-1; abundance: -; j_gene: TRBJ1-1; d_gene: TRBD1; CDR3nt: TGCAGTGCCAAAGGGGGCTGGACTGAAGCTTTCTTT; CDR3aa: CSAKGGWTEAFF
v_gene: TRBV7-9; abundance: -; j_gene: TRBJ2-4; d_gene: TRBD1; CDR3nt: TGTGCCAGCAGCCCGGGACAGGGGCTAACCAAAAACATTCAGTACTTC; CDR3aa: CASSPGQGLTKNIQYF
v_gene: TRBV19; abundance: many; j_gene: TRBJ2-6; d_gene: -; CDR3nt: TGTGCCAGTAGTTCCATCTCTGGGGCCAACGTCCTGACTTTC; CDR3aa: CASSSISGANVLTF
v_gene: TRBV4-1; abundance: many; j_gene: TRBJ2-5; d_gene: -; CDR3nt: TGCGCCAGCAGCCAAGGTTATAGCGCACAAGAGACCCAGTACTTC; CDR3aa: CASSQGYSAQETQYF
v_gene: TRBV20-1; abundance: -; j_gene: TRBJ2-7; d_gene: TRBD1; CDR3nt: TGCAGTGCTAGTGGGACAGGGGGCTTTATCTACGAGCAGTACTTC; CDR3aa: CSASGTGGFIYEQYF
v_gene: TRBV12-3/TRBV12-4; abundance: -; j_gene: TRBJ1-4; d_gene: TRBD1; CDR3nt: TGTGCCAGCAGTTTCGGGCACAGGGGGACTAATGAAAAACTGTTTTTT; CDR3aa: CASSFGHRGTNEKLFF
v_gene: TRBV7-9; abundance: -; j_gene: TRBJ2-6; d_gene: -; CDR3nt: TGTGCCAGCAGCTTAGGGCTGAGGGACTCTGGGGCCAACGGCCTGACTTTC; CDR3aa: CASSLGLRDSGANGLTF
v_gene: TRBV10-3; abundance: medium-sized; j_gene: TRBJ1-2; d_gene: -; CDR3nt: TGTGCCACAACCGACTTTGGAGCTAACTATGGCTACACCTTC; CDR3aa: CATTDFGANYGYTF
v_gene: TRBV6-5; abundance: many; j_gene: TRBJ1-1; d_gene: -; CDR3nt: TGTGCCAGCCGAACCTCAAACACTGAAGCTTTCTTT; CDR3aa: CASRTSNTEAFF
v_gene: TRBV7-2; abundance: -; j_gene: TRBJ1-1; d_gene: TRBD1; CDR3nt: TGTGCCAGCAGCTCCTGGACAGGTGTGAACACTGAAGCTTTCTTT; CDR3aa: CASSSWTGVNTEAFF
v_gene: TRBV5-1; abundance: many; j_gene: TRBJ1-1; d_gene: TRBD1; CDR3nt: TGCGCCAGCAGCTTGGCAGGCAGGGGGCGCGGGACTGAAGCTTTCTTT; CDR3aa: CASSLAGRGRGTEAFF
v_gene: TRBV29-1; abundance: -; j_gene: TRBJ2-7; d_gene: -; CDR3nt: TGCAGCACCCCGGTAGGGTCCTACGAGCAGTACTTC; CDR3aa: CSTPVGSYEQYF
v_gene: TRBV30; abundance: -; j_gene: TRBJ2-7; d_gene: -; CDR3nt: TGTGCCTGGAGCGGCCCCCTCCCTCGGCAGACCAGCTCCTACGAGCAGTACTTC; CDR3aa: CAWSGPLPRQTSSYEQYF
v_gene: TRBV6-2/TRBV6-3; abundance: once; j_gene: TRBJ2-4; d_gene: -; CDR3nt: TGTGCCAGCAGATCCGGGAGCTTTTCCAAAAACACTCAGTACTTC; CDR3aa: CASRSGSFSKNTQYF